The clone carrying this T cell receptor (beta chain) was detected ten times or more. Its specificity is unknown. The data originate from a study of T cell repertoires in cytomegalovirus infection. Study-level information: Indicated by public TCR beta signatures were CMV infection and matching HLA type. Study-level points and caveats: There were HLA-C-restricted CMV-specific TCR beta clonotypes dominating the ex vivo response.

TCRdb re-called the reads with MiXCR, one entry per CDR3 protein. The sample records fewer than 250,000 distinct CDR3 sequences, 9% to 15% being singletons. The CDR3 loop spans 18 amino acids. Trimming removed 3 bases from V and 0 bases from J; junction bases left unmatched: 11. Germline values: CDR1 SGHTA, CDR2 FQGNSA. Sequencing was performed on PBMCs. The V call is TRBV7-2, the J call TRBJ2-3; 8 nucleotides align to TRBD2. The clonotype comes from a human donor in good health (CMV status not recorded). Some clones in this sample may be carry-over from other donors' samples. The CDR3 nucleotides read TGTGCCAGCAGCTTCCCCCCTGGGGCGGGAGGTAGCACAGATACGCAGTATTTT. Its translation: CASSFPPGAGGSTDTQYF.